The clone carrying this T cell receptor (beta chain) is a singleton in its sample. What it binds is unknown. The sample is drawn from a study of T cell responses to AZD1222 COVID-19 vaccine. Libraries were prepared by immunoSEQ multiplex PCR; TCRdb keeps only in-frame clonotypes and omits some of them. The table has roughly 100,000 clones, about 88% seen once. Study-wide results and limits: Seropositivity was recorded at baseline in only 6 or 7 AZD1222 recipients.

The TCR sequence derives from an adult in good health. The input for sequencing was peripheral blood, taken on day 0 of AZD1222 vaccination.

CDR3 bases: TGTGCCAGCAGTTCCGACAGGGTCGGAAGTGGCTACACCTTC. Its protein is CASSSDRVGSGYTF. The gene calls are TRBV6-2 or TRBV6-3 and TRBJ1-2; 7 bases agree with TRBD1. Germline V gene lookup returns CDR1 MNHEY and CDR2 SVGEGT. This CDR3 is 14 amino acids long. V lost 4 bases and J lost 7; bases outside the gene matches: 9.